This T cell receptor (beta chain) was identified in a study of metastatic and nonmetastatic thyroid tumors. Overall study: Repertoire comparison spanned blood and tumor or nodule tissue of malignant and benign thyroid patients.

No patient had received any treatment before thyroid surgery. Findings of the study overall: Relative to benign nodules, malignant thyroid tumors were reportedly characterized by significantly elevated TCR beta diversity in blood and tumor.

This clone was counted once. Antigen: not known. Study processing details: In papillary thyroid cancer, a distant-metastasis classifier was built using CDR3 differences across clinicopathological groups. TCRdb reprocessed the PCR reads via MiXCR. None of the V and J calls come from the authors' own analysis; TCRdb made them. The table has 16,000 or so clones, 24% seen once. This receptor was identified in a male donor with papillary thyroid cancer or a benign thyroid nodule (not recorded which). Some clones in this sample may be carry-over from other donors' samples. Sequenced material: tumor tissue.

The CDR3 DNA reads as TGTGCCAGCAGCCGTCCTGGAGCGGCTAGCGGATCATACGAGCAGTACTTC. As protein: CASSRPGAASGSYEQYF. The V call is TRBV11-2, the J call TRBJ2-7; 7 nucleotides match TRBD2. The J segment lost 4 bases and the V segment lost 5 bases, leaving 17 bases of the junction unmatched. From germline, CDR1 is SGHAT and CDR2 FQNNGV. The CDR3 has 17 amino acids.